The 13 T cell receptor beta chains in this list originate from one sample, sequenced in a study of T cells in Graves' hyperthyroidism and ophthalmopathy. Regions amplified from RNA transcripts were the TCR beta CDR3 regions. The HTBI primer set drove a first-round RT-PCR of the TCR CDR3. TCRdb processed the multiplex PCR reads anew with MiXCR; each CDR3 protein has one entry. This table has 300,000 to 450,000 distinct CDR3 sequences, roughly 20% appearing once. Material for sequencing was blood. Source of these receptors: a man aged 18 to 30 with Graves' ophthalmopathy.

The chain has TRBV19 and TRBJ2-7; possible D gene TRBD2, 6 bases. Germline V gene data show CDR1 as LNHDA and CDR2 as SQIVND (reference sequence). The CDR3 sequence is 13 residues long. Trimming took 0 bases from V and 6 from J, leaving 9 bases between them. This chain's CDR3 is CASSIEWRVEQYF. CDR3 bases: TGTGCCAGTAGTATAGAGTGGAGGGTCGAGCAGTACTTC.

This clonotype was observed at least ten times. The chain links TRBV11-2 to TRBJ1-1; 7 bases match TRBD1. Germline values: CDR1 SGHAT, CDR2 FQNNGV. This CDR3 spans 16 amino acids. Trimming removed 3 bases from V and 3 bases from J; junction bases left unmatched: 10. The CDR3 nucleotides read TGTGCCAGCAGCTTCAGAGGGGGCAGGAGGGACACTGAAGCTTTCTTT. Amino acids: CASSFRGGRRDTEAFF.

This clonotype was seen many times. The chain has TRBV3-1 and TRBJ2-1; TRBD2 aligns across 11 bases. Germline CDR1 LGHDT, CDR2 YNNKEL (reference sequence). V gave up 6 bases and J gave up 3 bases; unmatched junction bases: 4. The CDR3 covers 15 residues. This CDR3 reads CASRTSGDYYNEQFF. The CDR3 region has the DNA TGTGCCAGCAGGACTAGCGGGGACTACTACAATGAGCAGTTCTTC.

The chain joins TRBV11-2 to TRBJ1-2; a weak D match, TRBD1 (6 bases). V lost 5 bases and J 8 bases, leaving 21 bases between the germline ends. CDR1 SGHAT and CDR2 FQNNGV come from the germline V gene. This CDR3 is 15 amino acids long. CDR3 residues: CASSQEVGGRVGYTF. CDR3 DNA: TGTGCCAGCAGCCAGGAAGTTGGGGGGCGGGTCGGCTACACCTTC.

The V and J genes are TRBV12-3 or TRBV12-4 and TRBJ2-5; D ambiguous. V gave up 3 bases and J gave up 1 base, with 6 bases separating them. The CDR3 extends over 13 amino acids. Written as DNA, the CDR3 is TGTGCCAGCAGTTTTAGCACCCAAGAGACCCAGTACTTC. Protein sequence: CASSFSTQETQYF.

This chain links TRBV28 with TRBJ1-4; D not resolved. Germline CDR1 reads MDHEN; CDR2 reads SYDVKM. Trimming shortened V by 8 bases and J by 5 bases, and 9 bases separated the two germline ends. This CDR3 is 12 amino acids long. This CDR3 reads CASGRGNEKLFF. The CDR3 nucleotides are TGTGCCAGCGGACGGGGAAATGAAAAACTGTTTTTT.

This clonotype showed up many times. The V call is TRBV2, the J call TRBJ1-5; the D gene is possibly TRBD1 (6 bases). V was shortened by 6 bases and J by 7 bases, with 22 bases between the two germline ends. The V gene's germline CDR1 is SNHLY and CDR2 FYNNEI. CDR3 length: 16 residues. The CDR3 loop is CASRNSGGGAEQPQHF. The CDR3 nucleotides are TGTGCCAGCAGGAACTCGGGAGGGGGGGCAGAACAGCCCCAGCATTTT.

This clonotype was counted ten times or more. In DNA, the CDR3 is TGTGCCAGCAGCCACTCAGACCTCTACGAGCAGTACTTC. This gives the protein CASSHSDLYEQYF. The chain combines TRBV3-1 with TRBJ2-7; D is undetermined. Per the germline V gene, CDR1 is LGHDT and CDR2 is YNNKEL (reference sequence). V dropped 3 bases and J dropped 3 bases, with 9 bases sitting between them. The CDR3 extends over 13 amino acids.

Only a few counts were recorded for this clonotype. The chain couples TRBV4-1 to TRBJ2-1; D might be TRBD1 or TRBD2, each matching 11 bases. Between the trimmed V and J ends, which lost 1 base and 5 bases, there was a span of 33 bases. The CDR3 contains 22 residues. Germline loops: CDR1 MGHRA, CDR2 YSYEKL. The DNA of the CDR3 is TGCGCCAGCAGCCAAGTGCCGGGGACAGGGGGATTAGCGGGGGGGAAAAACAATGAGCAGTTCTTC. It yields the protein CASSQVPGTGGLAGGKNNEQFF.

The chain is built from TRBV7-9 and TRBJ2-7; a possible D gene is TRBD2 (5 bases). Germline assignment: CDR1 SEHNR and CDR2 FQNEAQ (reference sequence). V shed 10 bases and J shed 0 bases, with 13 bases lying between them. CDR3 length equals 13 residues. The CDR3, as DNA: TGTGCCATCAGGAGGCAGGACTCCTACGAGCAGTACTTC. Residues: CAIRRQDSYEQYF.

This clonotype has a handful of counts. This sequence joins TRBV7-9 and TRBJ2-1, with TRBD2 identical over 8 bases. This CDR3 comprises 15 residues. The junction had 8 bases not matched to a gene; V was cut back by 2 bases and J by 8 bases. Germline CDR1 SEHNR, CDR2 FQNEAQ (reference sequence). The DNA for the CDR3 is TGTGCCAGCAGCTTATTGGCGAGCGGGGGAGATGAGCAGTTCTTC. Amino acids: CASSLLASGGDEQFF. The full variable domain, in which reference TRBV7-9 and TRBJ2-1 provide the parts outside the CDR3, is DTGVSQNPRHKITKRGQNVTFRCDPISEHNRLYWYRQTLGQGPEFLTYFQNEAQLEKSRLLSDRFSAERPKGSFSTLEIQRTEQGDSAMYLCASSLLASGGDEQFFGPGTRLTVL.

The chain is built from TRBV28 and TRBJ1-5; 7 positions match TRBD1. J gave up 0 bases and V 6 bases, and 5 bases lay outside the gene matches. CDR1 and CDR2 from the germline V gene are MDHEN and SYDVKM. This CDR3 has 15 amino acids. Written as DNA, the CDR3 is TGTGCCAGCAGCTCGGGACAGTTTAGCAATCAGCCCCAGCATTTT. Amino acids: CASSSGQFSNQPQHF. Supplemented by reference TRBV28 and TRBJ1-5, the full variable domain reads DVKVTQSSRYLVKRTGEKVFLECVQDMDHENMFWYRQDPGLGLRLIYFSYDVKMKEKGDIPEGYSVSREKKERFSLILESASTNQTSMYLCASSSGQFSNQPQHFGDGTRLSIL.

This clonotype was picked up many times. The CDR3 DNA follows: TGTGCCAGCAGCCCTCAGGGGGCAAGGGAGCAGTACTTC. Translation gives CASSPQGAREQYF. The chain joins TRBV7-9 to TRBJ2-7; TRBD1 matches 8 bases. Germline V lookup: CDR1 SEHNR, CDR2 FQNEAQ (reference sequence). This CDR3 spans 13 amino acids. V lost 5 bases and J lost 7; bases outside the gene matches: 7.